This T cell receptor (beta chain) was sequenced in a study of identical twins. Overall study findings and caveats: Insertions were reduced in abundant cord blood beta clonotypes but not in memory repertoires.

This CDR3 region has 14 residues. Germline V gene lookup returns CDR1 ENHRY and CDR2 SYGVKD. V lost 3 bases, J lost 3 bases, and 12 bases lay in between. The table lists this clonotype with a few counts. Its antigen is still unknown. From the 5' RACE reads, TCRdb called clonotypes with MiXCR, one entry per CDR3 protein. This sample yields about 520,000 distinct CDR3 sequences, of which less than 25% are seen a single time; around 0.91% belongs to the top ten. These data were also filed under a second study, of T cells expressing NK-cell markers. That paper states: According to the study, TCR beta repertoires originated from sorted CD3+CD56+NKG2C+, CD3+CD56+NKG2C- and CD3+CD56-NKG2C+ T cells.

This chain joins TRBV10-3 and TRBJ2-7; D may be TRBD1 (5 bases). The specimen was CD4+ T cells sorted from blood. This receptor was identified in a woman between 18 and 29 years old in good health. CDR3 nucleotide sequence: TGTGCCATCAGTGAAACAGGTTCTTTCTACGAGCAGTACTTC. Its protein product is CAISETGSFYEQYF.